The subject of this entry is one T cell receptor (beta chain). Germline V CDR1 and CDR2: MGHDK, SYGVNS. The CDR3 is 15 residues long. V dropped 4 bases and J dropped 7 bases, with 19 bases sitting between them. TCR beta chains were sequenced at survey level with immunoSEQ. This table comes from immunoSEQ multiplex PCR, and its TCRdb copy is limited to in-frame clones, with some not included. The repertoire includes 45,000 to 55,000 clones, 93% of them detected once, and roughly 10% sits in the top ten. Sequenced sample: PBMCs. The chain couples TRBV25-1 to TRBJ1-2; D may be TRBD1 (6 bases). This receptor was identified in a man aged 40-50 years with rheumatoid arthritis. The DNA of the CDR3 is TGTGCCAGCAGTGGGACGACCGGGACATTGCTTGGCTACACCTTC. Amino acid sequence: CASSGTTGTLLGYTF.